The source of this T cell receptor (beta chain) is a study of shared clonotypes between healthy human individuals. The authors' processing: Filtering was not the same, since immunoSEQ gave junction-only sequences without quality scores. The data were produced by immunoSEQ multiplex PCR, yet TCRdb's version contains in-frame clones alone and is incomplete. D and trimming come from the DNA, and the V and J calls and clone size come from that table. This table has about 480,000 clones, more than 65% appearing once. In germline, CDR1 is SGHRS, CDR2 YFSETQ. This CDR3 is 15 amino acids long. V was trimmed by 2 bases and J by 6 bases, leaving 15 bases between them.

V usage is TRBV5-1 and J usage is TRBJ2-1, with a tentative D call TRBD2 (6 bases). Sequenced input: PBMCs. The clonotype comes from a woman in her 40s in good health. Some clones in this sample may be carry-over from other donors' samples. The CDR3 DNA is TGCGCCAGCAGCTTTTGGCGGGAACTTAGCAATGAGCAGTTCTTC. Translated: CASSFWRELSNEQFF.